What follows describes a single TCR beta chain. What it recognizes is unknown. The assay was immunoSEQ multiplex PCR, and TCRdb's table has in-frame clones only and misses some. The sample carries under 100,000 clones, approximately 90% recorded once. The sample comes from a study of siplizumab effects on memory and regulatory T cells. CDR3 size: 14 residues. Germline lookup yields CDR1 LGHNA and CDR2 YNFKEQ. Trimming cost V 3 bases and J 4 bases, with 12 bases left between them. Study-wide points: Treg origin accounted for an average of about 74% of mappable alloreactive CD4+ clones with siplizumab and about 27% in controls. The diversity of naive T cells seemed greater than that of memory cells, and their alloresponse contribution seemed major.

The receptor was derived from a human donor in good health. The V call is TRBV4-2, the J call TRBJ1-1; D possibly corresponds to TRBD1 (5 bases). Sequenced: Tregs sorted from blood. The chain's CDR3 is CASSQPTAATEAFF. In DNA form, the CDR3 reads TGTGCCAGCAGCCAGCCGACAGCAGCCACTGAAGCTTTCTTT.